These 30 T cell receptor beta chains share one sample of origin, sequenced in a study of T-cell memory formation after mild COVID-19. In TCRdb, the 5' RACE reads were re-called with MiXCR into one record per CDR3 protein. The sample records around 450,000 distinct CDR3 sequences, 24% being singletons. The sample consisted of PBMCs or a T cell subset sorted from them (not recorded which). These receptors originate from an adult woman who had mild COVID-19 (a few samples of this study predate the infection). Cell type and time point are not known.

The V gene is TRBV15, the J gene TRBJ2-3; 8 nucleotides agree with TRBD2. CDR1 is LNHNV and CDR2 is YYDKDF in the germline V gene (reference sequence). This CDR3 has 15 residues. After removal of 5 bases from V and 4 bases from J, the junction contained 8 bases not matched to a gene. The CDR3 nucleotides are TGTGCCACCAGCCGGCTGGCGGGAGGAGCAGATACGCAGTATTTT. Translation: CATSRLAGGADTQYF.

This chain uses TRBV5-1 with TRBJ2-3; 13 bases fit TRBD2. The trim removed 4 bases at V and 3 bases at J, leaving 8 bases unmatched. CDR1 is SGHRS, CDR2 YFSETQ, per germline. The CDR3 is 17 amino acids. CDR3 DNA: TGCGCCAGCAGCCTCGAAGGGACTAGCGGGGTTACAGATACGCAGTATTTT. It translates to CASSLEGTSGVTDTQYF.

The V gene is TRBV9, the J gene TRBJ1-2; 7 bases are shared with TRBD1. With V trimmed by 3 bases and J by 2 bases, 7 bases remained unmatched. Germline V gene lookup returns CDR1 SGDLS and CDR2 YYNGEE. The CDR3 is made up of 15 amino acids. The CDR3 region is CASSARQGKNYGYTF. The CDR3 DNA reads TGTGCCAGCAGCGCCCGACAGGGCAAAAACTATGGCTACACCTTC.

The sample holds a few counts of this clonotype. The chain carries TRBV20-1 and TRBJ2-4; D remains unclear. V lost 3 bases and J lost 5, with 14 bases in between. The CDR3 runs 14 residues. The germline gives CDR1 DFQATT, CDR2 SNEGSKA (reference sequence). The CDR3 is CSASGREAENIQYF. The CDR3 nucleotides read TGCAGTGCTAGTGGCCGTGAGGCGGAAAACATTCAGTACTTC.

This clonotype was picked up a small number of times. The genes are TRBV6-1 and TRBJ1-1; TRBD1 might be the D (5 bases). V gave up 6 bases and J gave up 7 bases, with 15 bases separating them. CDR1 and CDR2 (germline): MNHNS, SASEGT. The CDR3 has 13 residues. CDR3 in amino acids: CASRQRTGGEAFF. The CDR3 region has the DNA TGTGCCAGCAGACAAAGGACGGGGGGTGAAGCTTTCTTT.

The rearrangement uses TRBV27 and TRBJ2-7; 10 positions match TRBD2. The CDR3 runs to 15 residues. V lost 2 bases and J lost 4; bases outside the gene matches: 5. CDR1 is MNHEY, CDR2 SMNVEV, per germline (reference sequence). The CDR3 DNA follows: TGTGCCAGCAGTTTAGCTAGCGGGAGTAAATACGAGCAGTACTTC. Residues: CASSLASGSKYEQYF.

This clonotype occurred a few times. The chain couples TRBV4-2 to TRBJ2-7; 9 bases map to TRBD1. The CDR3 covers 15 residues. V gave up 1 base and J gave up 5 bases; unmatched junction bases: 6. The germline gives CDR1 LGHNA, CDR2 YNFKEQ. In nucleotides, the CDR3 is TGTGCCAGCAGCCAAGTGACCGGGACAGGGAACGAGCAGTACTTC. As protein: CASSQVTGTGNEQYF.

The chain is built from TRBV11-2 and TRBJ2-1; TRBD2 matches at 8 bases. This CDR3 contains 16 residues. Germline-derived CDR1 and CDR2 are SGHAT and FQNNGV. Trimming removed 1 base from V and 1 base from J; junction bases left unmatched: 3. The CDR3 nucleotides read TGTGCCAGCAGCTTAGTTCCTAGCGGGTCCTACAATGAGCAGTTCTTC. Amino acids: CASSLVPSGSYNEQFF.

This clonotype occurred a few times. This rearrangement joins TRBV5-1 to TRBJ2-7; D gene uncertain. Germline values: CDR1 SGHRS, CDR2 YFSETQ. The CDR3 runs 11 residues. With 5 bases removed from V and 4 bases from J, the gap between germline ends came to 7 bases. This chain's CDR3 is CASRNGYEQYF. CDR3 nucleotides: TGCGCCAGCAGAAACGGTTACGAGCAGTACTTC.

J is TRBJ2-3 and V is TRBV7-2; possibly TRBD2 for D (6 bases). With 3 bases removed from V and 2 bases from J, the gap between germline ends came to 12 bases. The CDR3 totals 15 residues. The germline V gene has CDR1 SGHTA and CDR2 FQGNSA. As DNA, the CDR3 is TGTGCCAGCAGCTTCGGCGGGACCCACACAGATACGCAGTATTTT. Protein sequence: CASSFGGTHTDTQYF.

This clonotype was counted only a few times. The genes are TRBV5-1 and TRBJ2-5, with TRBD2 identical over 11 bases. The CDR3 is 16 residues long. Germline CDR1 SGHRS, CDR2 YFSETQ. Trimming cost V 4 bases and J 5 bases; bases outside gene matches: 10. CDR3 DNA sequence: TGCGCCAGCAGCCTCCCTAGCGGGGGGACGGGGGAGACCCAGTACTTC. It yields the protein CASSLPSGGTGETQYF. The variable domain in full, with the rest retrieved from reference TRBV5-1 and TRBJ2-5, is KAGVTQTPRYLIKTRGQQVTLSCSPISGHRSVSWYQQTPGQGLQFLFEYFSETQRNKGNFPGRFSGRQFSNSRSEMNVSTLELGDSALYLCASSLPSGGTGETQYFGPGTRLLVL.

This clonotype was seen ten or more times. The chain carries TRBV10-3 and TRBJ2-7; D gene unclear. The length of the CDR3 is 12 residues. V lost 3 bases and J lost 3, with 6 bases in between. The germline V gene has CDR1 ENHRY and CDR2 SYGVKD. The CDR3 nucleotides read TGTGCCATCAGTGATACGAGCTACGAGCAGTACTTC. This codes for CAISDTSYEQYF.

This clonotype has more than one count but fewer than ten. The chain combines TRBV10-2 with TRBJ2-3; no reliable D call. Germline V lookup: CDR1 WSHSY, CDR2 SAAADI. Trimming cost V 3 bases and J 2 bases, with 9 bases left between them. There are 14 residues in the CDR3. CDR3 DNA: TGCGCCAGCAGTGAAGGTCGGGTCACAGATACGCAGTATTTT. This codes for CASSEGRVTDTQYF.

The chain recombines TRBV29-1 with TRBJ2-5, with D maybe TRBD2 (6 bases). This CDR3 spans 13 amino acids. With 5 bases removed from V and 6 bases from J, the gap between germline ends came to 16 bases. Per germline, CDR1 SQVTM and CDR2 ANQGSEA. For the CDR3, the DNA is TGCAGCGTTCCCGGGACTGCCGTCAAGACCCAGTACTTC. Translating gives CSVPGTAVKTQYF.

The chain carries TRBV21-1 and TRBJ2-5; the DNA was not used to check the table's D call, TRBD1. TRBV21-1 is labeled a pseudogene. CDR3 length: 14 residues. CDR3: CASSKNAQGETQYF. The CDR3 region has the DNA TGTGCCAGCAGCAAGAATGCACAGGGGGAGACCCAGTACTTC.

This clonotype was recorded many times. This chain connects TRBV7-9 to TRBJ2-4, with 12 bases fitting TRBD2. The trim removed 3 bases at V and 8 bases at J, leaving 8 bases unmatched. The CDR3 loop spans 16 amino acids. Germline V gene data show CDR1 as SEHNR and CDR2 as FQNEAQ (reference sequence). The CDR3 DNA follows: TGTGCCAGCAGCTTCGGACTAGCGGGGACTGCAGACATTCAGTACTTC. Protein: CASSFGLAGTADIQYF.

The rearrangement links TRBV30 to TRBJ2-5, with 9 nucleotides matching TRBD2. Germline V gives CDR1 GTSNPN, CDR2 SVGIG (reference sequence). After removal of 3 bases from V and 6 bases from J, the junction contained 11 bases not matched to a gene. CDR3 size: 15 residues. The CDR3 nucleotides read TGTGCCTGGAGCGCACCGGTAGCGGGAGCAAAGACCCAGTACTTC. Translated: CAWSAPVAGAKTQYF.

The CDR3: CASSVGGTSFSYEQYF. CDR3 DNA sequence: TGTGCCAGCAGCGTGGGGGGGACTAGCTTTTCCTACGAGCAGTACTTC. The V call is TRBV9, the J call TRBJ2-7, with 9 bases aligning to TRBD2. CDR3 size: 16 residues. Trimming at V came to 2 bases and at J to 1 base, leaving 7 bases not matched to a gene. From germline, CDR1 is SGDLS and CDR2 YYNGEE. The whole variable domain, filled in from reference TRBV9 and TRBJ2-7, reads DSGVTQTPKHLITATGQRVTLRCSPRSGDLSVYWYQQSLDQGLQFLIQYYNGEERAKGNILERFSAQQFPDLHSELNLSSLELGDSALYFCASSVGGTSFSYEQYFGPGTRLTVT.

This clonotype was observed a few times. The chain has TRBV10-3 and TRBJ1-1; no reliable D call. The V end lost 2 bases, the J end lost 3 bases, and 7 bases lay between the germline ends. The CDR3 runs to 13 residues. CDR1 and CDR2 from the germline V gene are ENHRY and SYGVKD. CDR3: CAISEGRYTEAFF. In nucleotides, the CDR3 is TGTGCCATCAGTGAGGGCCGGTACACTGAAGCTTTCTTT.

This clonotype was counted a few times. This rearrangement joins TRBV24-1 to TRBJ1-2; the match to TRBD1 covers 8 bases. The trim removed 4 bases at V and 4 bases at J, leaving 7 bases unmatched. The CDR3 sequence is 15 residues long. Per germline, CDR1 KGHDR and CDR2 SFDVKD. CDR3 nucleotides: TGTGCCACCAGTGAGTCACCGGGGACAGGCTATGGCTACACCTTC. Protein sequence: CATSESPGTGYGYTF.

This clonotype showed up just a few times. This chain connects TRBV12-3 or TRBV12-4 to TRBJ1-1; no definite D call. Trimming shortened V by 7 bases and J by 1 base, and 13 bases separated the two germline ends. CDR3 length: 14 amino acids. The CDR3 spells CASIPVGENTEAFF. Here the CDR3 DNA reads TGTGCCAGCATCCCAGTGGGAGAGAACACTGAAGCTTTCTTT.

V usage is TRBV12-3 or TRBV12-4 and J usage is TRBJ2-5; D possibly corresponds to TRBD1 (6 bases). This CDR3 contains 17 residues. Trimming removed 5 bases from V and 2 bases from J, with 21 bases in between. As DNA, the CDR3 is TGTGCCAGCAGTCGAAAGACGACAGGAGGAAATCAAGAGACCCAGTACTTC. Protein sequence: CASSRKTTGGNQETQYF.

The rearrangement uses TRBV30 and TRBJ1-2; no clear D gene. Germline V CDR1 and CDR2: GTSNPN, SVGIG (reference sequence). The CDR3 is 12 residues long. Trimming stripped 6 bases from V and 4 bases from J, with 12 bases between. The chain's CDR3 is CACTHSSYGYTF. DNA for the CDR3: TGTGCCTGTACGCATAGTAGCTATGGCTACACCTTC.

This clonotype was recorded a few times. The chain couples TRBV11-3 to TRBJ1-1; 7 bases are a match to TRBD1. CDR3 length equals 15 residues. CDR1 and CDR2 (germline): SGHNT, YENEEA. Trimming removed 5 bases from V and 5 bases from J; junction bases left unmatched: 11. The CDR3 DNA is TGTGCCAGCAGCGAGGGACCAGGGGGAAGTACTGAAGCTTTCTTT. Translated: CASSEGPGGSTEAFF.

This chain uses TRBV7-6 with TRBJ2-7; a weak D match, TRBD2 (5 bases). Trimming left V 5 bases short and J 1 base short, with 15 bases between. Germline-derived CDR1 and CDR2 are SGHVS and FNYEAQ. The CDR3 extends over 15 amino acids. The CDR3 sequence: CASSIRREGSYEQYF. The CDR3, as DNA: TGTGCCAGCAGCATACGAAGAGAGGGTTCCTACGAGCAGTACTTC.

This clonotype was seen a few times. The gene calls are TRBV27 and TRBJ1-1; D gene uncertain. The V end lost 4 bases, the J end lost 4 bases, and 13 bases lay between the germline ends. The germline gives CDR1 MNHEY, CDR2 SMNVEV (reference sequence). The CDR3 runs to 14 residues. The CDR3 DNA reads TGTGCCAGCAGTTCCCAAGGCTCGGGCACTGAAGCTTTCTTT. Its translation: CASSSQGSGTEAFF.

This clonotype was detected a few times. The chain is built from TRBV6-2 or TRBV6-3 and TRBJ2-5, with TRBD2 matching 7 bases. This CDR3 is 14 amino acids long. Germline V gene sequence: CDR1 MNHEY, CDR2 SVGEGT. The trim removed 6 bases at V and 1 base at J, leaving 5 bases unmatched. CDR3 region: CASRQRDLQETQYF. In DNA form, the CDR3 reads TGTGCCAGCAGGCAGCGGGACCTCCAAGAGACCCAGTACTTC.

The rearrangement uses TRBV7-9 and TRBJ2-7; D might be TRBD1 (6 bases). V lost 5 bases and J 2 bases, leaving 19 bases between the germline ends. This CDR3 is 16 amino acids long. The V gene's germline CDR1 is SEHNR and CDR2 FQNEAQ (reference sequence). CDR3 nucleotides: TGTGCCAGCAGCCTTCCCCTCGACAGGAACACCTACGAGCAGTACTTC. Translation gives CASSLPLDRNTYEQYF.

The rearrangement uses TRBV4-2 and TRBJ2-7, with 8 bases that match TRBD2. The V segment lost 1 base and the J segment 5 bases; nucleotides outside the gene matches: 4. The CDR3 spans 14 residues. The germline gives CDR1 LGHNA, CDR2 YNFKEQ. The DNA for the CDR3 is TGTGCCAGCAGCCAAGGGGTCGGGAGGGACGAGCAGTACTTC. Translated: CASSQGVGRDEQYF.

This clonotype was counted a few times. This chain links TRBV7-6 with TRBJ1-4; D ambiguous. CDR3 length equals 14 residues. The ends were cut back, 4 bases at V and 7 bases at J, with 13 bases in the middle. Germline lookup yields CDR1 SGHVS and CDR2 FNYEAQ. The CDR3 spells CASSYQEAGEKLFF. The CDR3 region has the DNA TGTGCCAGCAGCTACCAGGAGGCTGGTGAAAAACTGTTTTTT.